This T cell receptor (beta chain) appears in the sequencing data of a study of patients and donors after allogeneic stem cell transplantation. The CDR3 length is 11 residues. V lost 2 bases and J 7 bases, leaving 6 bases between the germline ends. Germline V gene sequence: CDR1 SGHTA, CDR2 FQGNSA. This clonotype was seen at least ten times. One entry per CDR3 protein, called by TCRdb with MiXCR from the RT-PCR reads. This table has 410,000 or so distinct CDR3 sequences, roughly 17% appearing once. V gene TRBV7-2 combines with J gene TRBJ2-7; D is unresolved. The receptor comes from a human donor who was either an allogeneic HSCT recipient or a stem cell or donor lymphocyte infusion donor (not recorded which). It is not recorded whose cells these are; they may come from a transplant donor. The sample was blood, either unsorted or a sorted T cell fraction (not recorded which). The CDR3 nucleotides read TGTGCCAGCAGCTTAAGGTGGGAGCAGTACTTC. Protein sequence: CASSLRWEQYF.